This T cell receptor (beta chain) emerged from a study of T cells in Graves' hyperthyroidism and ophthalmopathy. Notes on the study in general: Most clonotypes expanded in thyroid above 0.001 were likewise present in blood. In the analysis, a 13 V-J model separated ophthalmopathy from stable hyperthyroidism.

V was pared by 7 bases and J by 6 bases, with 3 bases of the junction left unmatched. The CDR3 covers 12 residues. CDR1 is WSHSY and CDR2 is SAAADI in the germline V gene. In its sample, this clonotype was seen a few times. Antigen: not known. The source material, RNA transcripts, was used to amplify TCR beta CDR3 regions. In the first-round RT-PCR of the TCR CDR3, the HTBI primer set was used. TCRdb called the multiplex PCR reads again in MiXCR, with one record for every CDR3 protein. Of some 300,000 distinct CDR3 sequences listed, 12% to 15% are singletons. The clonotype comes from a woman aged 40-49 years with Graves' hyperthyroidism. Sample: blood. V and J are TRBV10-2 and TRBJ2-7; 10 nucleotides match TRBD2. The DNA for the CDR3 is TGCGCCAGCAAGGCTAGCGGGAGCGAGCAGTACTTC. Residues: CASKASGSEQYF.